The 23 T cell receptor beta chains below all came from one sample that was sequenced in a study of T cell responses to AZD1222 COVID-19 vaccine. The repertoire was sequenced with immunoSEQ multiplex PCR; TCRdb's copy has only in-frame clones and lacks some. The sample has around 160,000 clones; about 89% are singletons. The material sequenced was peripheral blood, taken on day 0 of AZD1222 vaccination. The receptor source for this set is an adult in good health.

The rearrangement uses TRBV11-3 and TRBJ2-2, with 11 bases identical to TRBD2. The germline V gene encodes CDR1 SGHNT and CDR2 YENEEA. The CDR3 has 19 amino acids. The J segment lost 2 bases and the V segment lost 4 bases, leaving 12 bases of the junction unmatched. This chain's CDR3 is CASSSGLAGKVQNTGELFF. The CDR3 DNA sequence: TGTGCCAGCAGCTCCGGACTAGCGGGCAAAGTTCAAAACACCGGGGAGCTGTTTTTT.

The V call is TRBV6-5, the J call TRBJ1-3; unclear D gene. This CDR3 is 16 amino acids long. The germline V gene encodes CDR1 MNHEY and CDR2 SVGAGI. The V and J ends lost 0 bases and 0 bases respectively, with 9 bases between them. CDR3: CASSYSRSRSGNTIYF. The CDR3 DNA follows: TGTGCCAGCAGTTACTCCCGGTCTCGCTCTGGAAACACCATATATTTT.

The chain couples TRBV5-1 to TRBJ2-7; TRBD2 matches 8 bases. V lost 6 bases, J lost 6 bases, and 17 bases stayed unmatched. The V gene's germline CDR1 is SGHRS and CDR2 YFSETQ. The CDR3 is 16 residues long. The CDR3 DNA reads TGCGCCAGCACCCTTGTAGCAGGGACTAGGGGACGCGAGCAGTACTTC. It yields the protein CASTLVAGTRGREQYF.

The chain links TRBV14 to TRBJ1-2; D may be TRBD1 (5 bases). Looked up from germline, CDR1 is SGHDN and CDR2 is FVKESK. With 1 base removed from V and 5 bases from J, the gap between germline ends came to 17 bases. The CDR3 totals 16 residues. The CDR3 nucleotides are TGTGCCAGCAGCCAAGTCGGGACCCCGGGTGGTTATGGCTACACCTTC. As protein: CASSQVGTPGGYGYTF.

This sequence joins TRBV7-2 and TRBJ2-7; the match to TRBD2 covers 7 bases. Unmatched junction bases numbered 8, after V lost 5 bases and J lost 4 bases. Germline loops: CDR1 SGHTA, CDR2 FQGNSA. This CDR3 is 14 amino acids long. The CDR3 spells CASSQVAGEYEQYF. The CDR3, as DNA: TGTGCCAGCAGCCAGGTGGCGGGAGAATACGAGCAGTACTTC.

The rearrangement joins TRBV27 to TRBJ2-7; 8 nucleotides agree with TRBD2. This CDR3 has 17 residues. J lost 0 bases, V lost 5 bases, and 12 bases had no gene match. Per the germline V gene, CDR1 is MNHEY and CDR2 is SMNVEV (reference sequence). The CDR3 reads CASSPPAMTSASYEQYF. For the CDR3, the DNA is TGTGCCAGCAGTCCCCCGGCCATGACTAGCGCCTCCTACGAGCAGTACTTC.

This clone has a single count. This chain links TRBV5-1 with TRBJ2-1; 11 positions agree with TRBD2. With V trimmed by 0 bases and J by 7 bases, 3 bases remained unmatched. The germline V gene encodes CDR1 SGHRS and CDR2 YFSETQ. The CDR3 covers 15 residues. DNA of the CDR3: TGCGCCAGCAGCTTGGCATTAGCGGGAGGGAATGAGCAGTTCTTC. Translating gives CASSLALAGGNEQFF.

The rearrangement links TRBV5-5 to TRBJ2-2, with 10 bases fitting TRBD1. Germline trimming cut 5 bases from V and 5 bases from J; bases unmatched to any gene: 6. CDR1 is SGHKS, CDR2 YYEKEE, per germline (reference sequence). The CDR3 sequence is 15 residues long. CDR3 sequence reads: CASSKPGQGTGELFF. The CDR3 coding sequence is TGTGCCAGCAGTAAACCGGGACAGGGGACCGGGGAGCTGTTTTTT.

The chain uses TRBV4-3 and TRBJ2-3; 8 bases fit TRBD2. Per the germline V gene, CDR1 is LGHNA and CDR2 is YSLEER. V shed 0 bases and J 1 base; nucleotides not matched to a gene: 6. The CDR3 runs to 17 residues. The CDR3 spells CASSQELAREGTDTQYF. DNA of the CDR3: TGCGCCAGCAGCCAAGAGTTGGCGCGGGAGGGCACAGATACGCAGTATTTT.

This clone showed up just a few times. The CDR3 loop reads CASSSDGYTDTQYF. The CDR3 DNA is TGTGCCAGCAGTTCAGACGGGTACACAGATACGCAGTATTTT. The J gene is TRBJ2-3, the V gene TRBV28; D gene uncertain. The length of the CDR3 is 14 residues. Germline CDR1 reads MDHEN; CDR2 reads SYDVKM. With 4 bases removed from V and 2 bases from J, the gap between germline ends came to 10 bases. The variable domain in full, completed from reference TRBV28 and TRBJ2-3, reads DVKVTQSSRYLVKRTGEKVFLECVQDMDHENMFWYRQDPGLGLRLIYFSYDVKMKEKGDIPEGYSVSREKKERFSLILESASTNQTSMYLCASSSDGYTDTQYFGPGTRLTVL.

This chain uses TRBV14 with TRBJ1-1, with no clear D. The CDR3 sequence is 15 residues long. V lost 3 bases and J 4 bases, leaving 15 bases between the germline ends. The germline V gene encodes CDR1 SGHDN and CDR2 FVKESK. CDR3 amino acids: CASSQQYGSGTEAFF. Written as DNA, the CDR3 is TGTGCCAGCAGCCAGCAATACGGGAGCGGCACTGAAGCTTTCTTT.

The V call is TRBV6-5, the J call TRBJ2-1; D is uncertain. In germline, CDR1 is MNHEY, CDR2 SVGAGI. This CDR3 comprises 12 residues. V dropped 5 bases and J dropped 10 bases, with 12 bases sitting between them. Here the CDR3 DNA reads TGTGCCAGCAGTCCCCTTGGGGAAGAGCAGTTCTTC. It yields the protein CASSPLGEEQFF.

The CDR3 loop reads CASKAGGSGYTF. CDR3 DNA: TGTGCCAGCAAGGCAGGGGGGTCTGGCTACACCTTC. J is TRBJ1-2 and V is TRBV28; TRBD1 matches at 7 bases. Germline CDR1 reads MDHEN; CDR2 reads SYDVKM. J gave up 7 bases and V 7 bases, and 6 bases lay outside the gene matches. The CDR3 has 12 amino acids.

The chain uses TRBV5-1 and TRBJ2-7; unclear D gene. V lost 0 bases and J lost 0, with 4 bases in between. Germline loops: CDR1 SGHRS, CDR2 YFSETQ. CDR3 length: 13 amino acids. Here the CDR3 reads CASSLASSYEQYF. CDR3 coding DNA: TGCGCCAGCAGCTTGGCCAGCTCCTACGAGCAGTACTTC.

This clone has just a few counts. This chain joins TRBV4-2 and TRBJ1-3; D is undetermined. Trimming took off 0 bases at V and 4 bases at J, with 13 bases between the two ends. CDR1 is LGHNA and CDR2 is YNFKEQ in the germline V gene. CDR3 length: 16 amino acids. CDR3 in DNA: TGTGCCAGCAGCCAAGATGCCCCAACGGGGGGAAACACCATATATTTT. It translates to CASSQDAPTGGNTIYF.

The V call is TRBV7-2, the J call TRBJ2-1; 10 bases fit TRBD2. The CDR3 contains 16 residues. V was pared by 5 bases and J by 7 bases, with 11 bases of the junction left unmatched. Germline V gives CDR1 SGHTA, CDR2 FQGNSA. CDR3 coding DNA: TGTGCCAGCAGCGCATTTAGCGGGAGGTCGGGGAATGAGCAGTTCTTC. This encodes CASSAFSGRSGNEQFF.

The chain is built from TRBV7-8 and TRBJ1-1; a weak D match, TRBD1 (5 bases). The germline gives CDR1 SGHVS, CDR2 FQNEAQ. Trimming took 3 bases from V and 8 from J, leaving 16 bases between them. This CDR3 comprises 14 residues. This chain's CDR3 is CASSLPGEAVEAFF. CDR3 DNA: TGTGCCAGCAGCTTGCCGGGGGAGGCCGTCGAAGCTTTCTTT.

V is TRBV6-2 or TRBV6-3 and J is TRBJ1-2; D is unresolved. Trimming removed 0 bases from V and 2 bases from J, with 19 bases in between. The CDR3 sequence is 18 residues long. Germline assignment: CDR1 MNHEY and CDR2 SVGEGT. The CDR3 DNA reads as TGTGCCAGCAGTTACTCTAGAGTCGCCCAACTCAACAACTATGGCTACACCTTC. This translates into CASSYSRVAQLNNYGYTF.

This chain's CDR3 is CASSLTGPINQPQHF. The CDR3 DNA sequence: TGTGCCAGTAGTCTAACGGGACCGATCAATCAGCCCCAGCATTTT. V and J are TRBV19 and TRBJ1-5; perhaps TRBD1 as D (5 bases). The CDR3 is 15 residues long. The germline gives CDR1 LNHDA, CDR2 SQIVND (reference sequence). V lost 5 bases to trimming and J lost 3 bases, with 14 bases between them.

V gene TRBV28 combines with J gene TRBJ2-7; 12 nucleotides align to TRBD2. V lost 3 bases, J lost 4 bases, and 13 bases stayed unmatched. Germline V gene lookup returns CDR1 MDHEN and CDR2 SYDVKM. This CDR3 contains 18 residues. CDR3 sequence reads: CASSFSPSGRDWGYEQYF. In DNA, the CDR3 is TGTGCCAGCAGTTTTAGCCCTAGCGGGAGGGACTGGGGATACGAGCAGTACTTC.

The chain links TRBV28 to TRBJ2-4; D is perhaps TRBD2 (5 bases). Germline CDR1 and CDR2: MDHEN and SYDVKM. The CDR3 is 13 residues long. V gave up 4 bases and J gave up 6 bases, with 10 bases separating them. CDR3 DNA: TGTGCCAGCAGTTGGACTCCCCCAAACATTCAGTACTTC. Its protein is CASSWTPPNIQYF.

The V and J genes are TRBV4-3 and TRBJ1-1; 8 bases align to TRBD1. The V segment lost 0 bases and the J segment 4 bases; nucleotides outside the gene matches: 4. The length of the CDR3 is 15 residues. CDR1 is LGHNA and CDR2 is YSLEER in the germline V gene. The chain's CDR3 is CASSQDGQGSTEAFF. The CDR3 bases are TGCGCCAGCAGCCAAGATGGACAGGGTAGCACTGAAGCTTTCTTT.

The V and J genes are TRBV5-5 and TRBJ1-1; maybe TRBD1 (5 bases). V was shortened by 5 bases and J by 1 base, with 12 bases between the two germline ends. The CDR3 is 14 amino acids. Germline V gene data show CDR1 as SGHKS and CDR2 as YYEKEE (reference sequence). CDR3 loop: CASRQRQPNTEAFF. For the CDR3, the DNA is TGTGCCAGCAGGCAGAGACAGCCGAACACTGAAGCTTTCTTT.